This T cell receptor beta chain emerged from a study of beta chain features in type 1 diabetes. The CDR3 is made up of 14 amino acids. V lost 3 bases to trimming and J lost 4 bases; unmatched junction nucleotides: 6. Germline CDR1 and CDR2: SGDLS and YYNGEE. Broader study findings: For TCRB rearrangement, an influence of HLA type remained unresolved here.

On this clone itself: Its antigen is unidentified.

What was sequenced were expressed TCRB transcripts, since all of the isolated RNA had been reverse transcribed. Produced via immunoSEQ multiplex PCR; TCRdb's table is partial and in-frame only. The sample has a few hundred thousand clones, roughly an eighth seen once; the top ten hold about 0.018%. The receptor was derived from a man aged 18 to 30 in good health. Material for sequencing was naive CD4+ T cells from blood. J is TRBJ1-1 and V is TRBV9; 7 bases align to TRBD1. The CDR3, as DNA: TGTGCCAGCAGCGGGGGACAGCCAGCCACTGAAGCTTTCTTT. This codes for CASSGGQPATEAFF.